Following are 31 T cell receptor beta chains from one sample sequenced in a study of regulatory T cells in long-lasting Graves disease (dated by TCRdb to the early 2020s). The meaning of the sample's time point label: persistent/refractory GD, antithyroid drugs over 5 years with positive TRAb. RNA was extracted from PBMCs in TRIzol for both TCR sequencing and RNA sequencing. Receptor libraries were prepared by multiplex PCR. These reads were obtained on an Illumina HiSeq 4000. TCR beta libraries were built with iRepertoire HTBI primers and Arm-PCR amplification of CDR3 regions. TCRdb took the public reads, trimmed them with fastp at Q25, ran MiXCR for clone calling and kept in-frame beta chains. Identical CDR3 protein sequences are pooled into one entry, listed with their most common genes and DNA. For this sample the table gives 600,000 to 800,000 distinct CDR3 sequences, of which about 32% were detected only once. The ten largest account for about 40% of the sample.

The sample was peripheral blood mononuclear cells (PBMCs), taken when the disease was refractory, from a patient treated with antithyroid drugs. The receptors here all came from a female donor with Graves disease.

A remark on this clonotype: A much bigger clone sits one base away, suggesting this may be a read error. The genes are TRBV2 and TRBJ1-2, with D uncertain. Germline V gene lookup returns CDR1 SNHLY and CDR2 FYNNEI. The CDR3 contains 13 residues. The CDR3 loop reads CVRRTNGPGRYTF. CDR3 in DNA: TGTGTCAGAAGAACTAACGGGCCGGGCCGTTACACCTTC.

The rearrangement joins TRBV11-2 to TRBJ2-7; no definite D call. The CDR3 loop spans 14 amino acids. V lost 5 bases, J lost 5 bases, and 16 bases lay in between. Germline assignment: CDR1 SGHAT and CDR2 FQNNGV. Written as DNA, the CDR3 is TGTGCCAGCAGCCCCCAGGCCCTGGACCACGAGCAGTACTTC. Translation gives CASSPQALDHEQYF.

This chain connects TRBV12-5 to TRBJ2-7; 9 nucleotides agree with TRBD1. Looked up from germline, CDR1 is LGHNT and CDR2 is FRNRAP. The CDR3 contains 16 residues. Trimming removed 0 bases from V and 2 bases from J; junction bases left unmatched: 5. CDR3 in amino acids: CASGLVLGTGTYEQYF. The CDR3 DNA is TGTGCTAGTGGTTTGGTACTCGGGACAGGGACCTACGAGCAGTACTTC.

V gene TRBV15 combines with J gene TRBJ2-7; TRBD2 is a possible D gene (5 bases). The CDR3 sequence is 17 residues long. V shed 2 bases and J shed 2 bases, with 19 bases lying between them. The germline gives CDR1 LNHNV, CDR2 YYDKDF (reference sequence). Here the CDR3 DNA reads TGTGCCACCAGCAGACCTGCAAGGCTAGCTGCCCCCTACGAGCAGTACTTC. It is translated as CATSRPARLAAPYEQYF.

The CDR3 DNA reads TGTGCCAGCAGCTCGGAATTACAGGGGACCCTCTATGGCTACACCTTC. It specifies CASSSELQGTLYGYTF. The chain couples TRBV7-9 to TRBJ1-2, with 7 bases fitting TRBD1. This CDR3 is 16 amino acids long. Trimming at V came to 4 bases and at J to 4 bases, leaving 12 bases not matched to a gene. Germline loops: CDR1 SEHNR, CDR2 FQNEAQ (reference sequence).

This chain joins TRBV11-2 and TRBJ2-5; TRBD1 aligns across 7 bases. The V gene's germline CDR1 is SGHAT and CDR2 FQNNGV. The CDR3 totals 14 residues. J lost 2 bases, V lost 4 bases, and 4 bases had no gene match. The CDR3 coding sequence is TGTGCCAGCAGCTCATTACAGGGGCAAGAGACCCAGTACTTC. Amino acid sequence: CASSSLQGQETQYF. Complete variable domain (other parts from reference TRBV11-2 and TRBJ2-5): EAGVAQSPRYKIIEKRQSVAFWCNPISGHATLYWYQQILGQGPKLLIQFQNNGVVDDSQLPKDRFSAERLKGVDSTLKIQPAKLEDSAVYLCASSSLQGQETQYFGPGTRLLVL.

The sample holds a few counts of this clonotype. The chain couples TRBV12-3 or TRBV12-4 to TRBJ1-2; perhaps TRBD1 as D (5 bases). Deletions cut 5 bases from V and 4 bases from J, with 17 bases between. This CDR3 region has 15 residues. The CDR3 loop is CASSPTGRDLYGYTF. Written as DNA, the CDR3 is TGTGCCAGCAGTCCGACGGGTAGGGACCTCTATGGCTACACCTTC.

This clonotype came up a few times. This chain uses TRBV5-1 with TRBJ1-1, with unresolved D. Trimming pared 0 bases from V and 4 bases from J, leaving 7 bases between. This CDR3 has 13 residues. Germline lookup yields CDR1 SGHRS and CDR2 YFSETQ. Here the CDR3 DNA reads TGCGCCAGCAGCTTGGACGGTCCCACTGAAGCTTTCTTT. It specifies CASSLDGPTEAFF.

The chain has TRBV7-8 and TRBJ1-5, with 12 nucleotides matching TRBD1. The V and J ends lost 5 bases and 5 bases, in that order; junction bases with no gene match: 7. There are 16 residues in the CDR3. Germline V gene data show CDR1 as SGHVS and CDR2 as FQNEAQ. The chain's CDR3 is CASSKTGTGGDQPQHF. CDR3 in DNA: TGTGCCAGCAGCAAGACCGGGACAGGGGGCGATCAGCCCCAGCATTTT.

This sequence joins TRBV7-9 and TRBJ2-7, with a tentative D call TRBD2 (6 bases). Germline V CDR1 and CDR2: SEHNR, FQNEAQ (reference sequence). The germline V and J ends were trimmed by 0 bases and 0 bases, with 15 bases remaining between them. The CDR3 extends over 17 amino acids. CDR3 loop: CASSLATSGLYSYEQYF. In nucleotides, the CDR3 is TGTGCCAGCAGCTTAGCCACGAGCGGGTTATACTCCTACGAGCAGTACTTC. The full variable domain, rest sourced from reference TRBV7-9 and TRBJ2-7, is DTGVSQNPRHKITKRGQNVTFRCDPISEHNRLYWYRQTLGQGPEFLTYFQNEAQLEKSRLLSDRFSAERPKGSFSTLEIQRTEQGDSAMYLCASSLATSGLYSYEQYFGPGTRLTVT.

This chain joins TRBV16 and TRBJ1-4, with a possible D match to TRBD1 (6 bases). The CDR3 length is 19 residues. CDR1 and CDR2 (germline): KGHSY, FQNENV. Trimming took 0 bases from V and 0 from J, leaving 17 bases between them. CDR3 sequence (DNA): TGTGCCAGCAGCCAATCATTCACAGGGCAAGTTGCAACTAATGAAAAACTGTTTTTT. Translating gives CASSQSFTGQVATNEKLFF.

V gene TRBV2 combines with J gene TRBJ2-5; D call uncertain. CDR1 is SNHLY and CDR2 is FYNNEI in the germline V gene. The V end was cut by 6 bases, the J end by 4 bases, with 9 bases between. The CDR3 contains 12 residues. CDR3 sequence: CASSTERETQYF. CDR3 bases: TGTGCCAGCAGCACTGAACGAGAGACCCAGTACTTC.

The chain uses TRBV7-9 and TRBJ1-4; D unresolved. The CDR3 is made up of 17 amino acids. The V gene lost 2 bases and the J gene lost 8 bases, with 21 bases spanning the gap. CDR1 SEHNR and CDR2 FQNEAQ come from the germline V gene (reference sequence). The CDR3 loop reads CASSLTDLGVEDEKLFF. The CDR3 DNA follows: TGTGCCAGCAGCTTAACAGACCTTGGGGTGGAGGACGAAAAACTGTTTTTT.

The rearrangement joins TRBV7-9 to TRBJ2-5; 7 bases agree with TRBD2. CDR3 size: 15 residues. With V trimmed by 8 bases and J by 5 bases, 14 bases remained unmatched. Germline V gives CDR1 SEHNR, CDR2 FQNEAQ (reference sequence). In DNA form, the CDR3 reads TGTGCCAGCGAGGTTTGGGGAGCGGGGATGGAGACCCAGTACTTC. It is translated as CASEVWGAGMETQYF.

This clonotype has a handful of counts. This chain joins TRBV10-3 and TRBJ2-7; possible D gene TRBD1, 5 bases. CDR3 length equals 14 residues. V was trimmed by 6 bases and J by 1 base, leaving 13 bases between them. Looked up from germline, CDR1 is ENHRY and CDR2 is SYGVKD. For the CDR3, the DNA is TGTGCCATCAGCCCCCCCCAGGGTTCCTACGAGCAGTACTTC. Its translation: CAISPPQGSYEQYF.

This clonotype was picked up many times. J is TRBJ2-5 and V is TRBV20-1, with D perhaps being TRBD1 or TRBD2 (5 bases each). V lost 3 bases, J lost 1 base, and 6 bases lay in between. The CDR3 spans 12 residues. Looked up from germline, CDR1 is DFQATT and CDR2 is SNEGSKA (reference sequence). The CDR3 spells CSASGTQETQYF. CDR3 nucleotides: TGCAGTGCTAGCGGGACCCAAGAGACCCAGTACTTC.

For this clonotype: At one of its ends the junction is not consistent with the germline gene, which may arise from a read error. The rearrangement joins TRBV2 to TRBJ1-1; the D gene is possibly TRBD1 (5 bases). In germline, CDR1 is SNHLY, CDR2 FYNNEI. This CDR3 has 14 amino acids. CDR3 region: CASTERGSNTEAFF. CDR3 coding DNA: TGTGCCAGCACTGAAAGGGGATCGAACACTGAAGCTTTCTTT. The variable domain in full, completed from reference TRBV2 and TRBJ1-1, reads EPEVTQTPSHQVTQMGQEVILRCVPISNHLYFYWYRQILGQKVEFLVSFYNNEISEKSEIFDDQFSVERPDGSNFTLKIRSTKLEDSAMYFCASTERGSNTEAFFGQGTRLTVV.

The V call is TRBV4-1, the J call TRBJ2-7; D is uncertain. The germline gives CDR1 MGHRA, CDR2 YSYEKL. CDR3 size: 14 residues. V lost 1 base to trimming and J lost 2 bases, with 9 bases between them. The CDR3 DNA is TGCGCCAGCAGCCAAGGACTGTCCCCCTACGAGCAGTACTTC. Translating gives CASSQGLSPYEQYF.

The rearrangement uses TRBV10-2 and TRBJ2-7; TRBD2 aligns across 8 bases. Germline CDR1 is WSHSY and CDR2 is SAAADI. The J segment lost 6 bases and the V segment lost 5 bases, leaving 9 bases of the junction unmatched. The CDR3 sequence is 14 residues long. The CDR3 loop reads CASSSGTRLGEQYF. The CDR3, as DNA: TGCGCCAGCAGTTCCGGGACTAGATTGGGCGAGCAGTACTTC.

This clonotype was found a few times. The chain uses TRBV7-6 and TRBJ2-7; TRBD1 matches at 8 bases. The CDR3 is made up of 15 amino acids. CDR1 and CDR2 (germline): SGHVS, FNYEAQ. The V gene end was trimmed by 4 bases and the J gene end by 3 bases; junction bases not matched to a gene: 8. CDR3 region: CASSSLTGVDYEQYF. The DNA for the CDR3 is TGTGCCAGCAGCTCCCTGACAGGGGTGGACTACGAGCAGTACTTC.

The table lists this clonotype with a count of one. The CDR3 loop is CASSEALLRADEQYF. The DNA of the CDR3 is TGTGCCAGCAGTGAAGCGCTTCTCAGGGCCGACGAGCAGTACTTC. The chain is built from TRBV6-1 and TRBJ2-7; weak D call: TRBD1 (5 bases). V lost 0 bases, J lost 5 bases, and 14 bases lay in between. The CDR3 consists of 15 residues. CDR1 is MNHNS and CDR2 is SASEGT in the germline V gene.

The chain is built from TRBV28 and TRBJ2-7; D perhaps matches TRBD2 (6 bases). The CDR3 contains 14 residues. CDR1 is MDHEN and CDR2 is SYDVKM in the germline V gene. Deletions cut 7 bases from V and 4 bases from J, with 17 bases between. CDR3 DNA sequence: TGTGCCAGCACCCCAGGAGGGACTTATTACGAGCAGTACTTC. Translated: CASTPGGTYYEQYF.

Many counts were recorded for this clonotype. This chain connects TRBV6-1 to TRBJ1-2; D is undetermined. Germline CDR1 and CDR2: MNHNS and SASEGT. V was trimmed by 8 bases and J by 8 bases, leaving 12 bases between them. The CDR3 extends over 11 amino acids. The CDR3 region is CASGTPRGYTF. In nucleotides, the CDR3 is TGTGCCAGCGGCACTCCCCGCGGCTACACCTTC.

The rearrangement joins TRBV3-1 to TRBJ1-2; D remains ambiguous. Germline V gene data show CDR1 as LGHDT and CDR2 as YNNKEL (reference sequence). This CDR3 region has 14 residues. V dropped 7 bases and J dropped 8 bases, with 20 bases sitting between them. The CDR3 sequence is CASTLDPYGGGYTF. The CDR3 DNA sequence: TGTGCCAGCACCTTGGACCCATATGGCGGGGGCTACACCTTC.

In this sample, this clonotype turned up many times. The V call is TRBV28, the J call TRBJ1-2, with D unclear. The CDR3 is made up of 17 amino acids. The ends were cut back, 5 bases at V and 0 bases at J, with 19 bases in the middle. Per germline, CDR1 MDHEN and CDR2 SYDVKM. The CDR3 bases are TGTGCCAGCAGTCAAGGGCCCTCTAGGGCCTCTAACTATGGCTACACCTTC. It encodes CASSQGPSRASNYGYTF.

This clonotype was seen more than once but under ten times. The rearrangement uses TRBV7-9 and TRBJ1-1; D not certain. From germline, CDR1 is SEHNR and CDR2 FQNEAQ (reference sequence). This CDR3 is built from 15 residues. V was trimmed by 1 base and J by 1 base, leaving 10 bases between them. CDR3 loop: CASSLGQLPNTEAFF. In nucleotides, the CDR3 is TGTGCCAGCAGCTTAGGCCAACTACCGAACACTGAAGCTTTCTTT.

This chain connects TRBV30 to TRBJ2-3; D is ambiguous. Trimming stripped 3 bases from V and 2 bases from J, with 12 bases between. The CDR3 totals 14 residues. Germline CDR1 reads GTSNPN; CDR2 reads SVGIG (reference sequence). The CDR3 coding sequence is TGTGCCTGGAGCGGCGGACCGTACACAGATACGCAGTATTTT. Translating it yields CAWSGGPYTDTQYF. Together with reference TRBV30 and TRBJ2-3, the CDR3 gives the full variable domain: SQTIHQWPATLVQPVGSPLSLECTVEGTSNPNLYWYRQAAGRGLQLLFYSVGIGQISSEVPQNLSASRPQDRQFILSSKKLLLSDSGFYLCAWSGGPYTDTQYFGPGTRLTVL.

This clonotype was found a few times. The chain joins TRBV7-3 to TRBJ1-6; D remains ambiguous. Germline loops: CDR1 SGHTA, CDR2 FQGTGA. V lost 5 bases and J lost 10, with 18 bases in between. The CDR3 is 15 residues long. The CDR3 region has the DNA TGTGCCAGCAGCGCTGATCGAGGAGTAGCCTCACCCCTCCACTTT. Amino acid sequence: CASSADRGVASPLHF.

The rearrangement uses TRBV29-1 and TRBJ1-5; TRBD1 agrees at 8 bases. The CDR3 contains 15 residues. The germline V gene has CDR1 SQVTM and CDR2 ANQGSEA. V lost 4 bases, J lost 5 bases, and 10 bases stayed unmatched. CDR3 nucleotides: TGCAGCGTTGCCCCCGACAGGGGATCGGATCAGCCCCAGCATTTT. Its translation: CSVAPDRGSDQPQHF. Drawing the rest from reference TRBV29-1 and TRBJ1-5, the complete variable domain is SAVISQKPSRDICQRGTSLTIQCQVDSQVTMMFWYRQQPGQSLTLIATANQGSEATYESGFVIDKFPISRPNLTFSTLTVSNMSPEDSSIYLCSVAPDRGSDQPQHFGDGTRLSIL.

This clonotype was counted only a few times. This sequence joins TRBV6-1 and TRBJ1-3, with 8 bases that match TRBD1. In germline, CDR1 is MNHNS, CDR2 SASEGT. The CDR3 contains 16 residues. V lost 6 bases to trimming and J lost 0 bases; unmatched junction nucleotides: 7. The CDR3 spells CASRPTTGGSGNTIYF. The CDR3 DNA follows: TGTGCCAGCAGGCCCACCACAGGGGGCTCTGGAAACACCATATATTTT.

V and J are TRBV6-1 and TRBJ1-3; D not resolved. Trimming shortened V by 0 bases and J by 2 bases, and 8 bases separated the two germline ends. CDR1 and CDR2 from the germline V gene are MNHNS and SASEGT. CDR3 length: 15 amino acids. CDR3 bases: TGTGCCAGCAGTGAAGCGCGAGGGACTGGAAACACCATATATTTT. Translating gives CASSEARGTGNTIYF.